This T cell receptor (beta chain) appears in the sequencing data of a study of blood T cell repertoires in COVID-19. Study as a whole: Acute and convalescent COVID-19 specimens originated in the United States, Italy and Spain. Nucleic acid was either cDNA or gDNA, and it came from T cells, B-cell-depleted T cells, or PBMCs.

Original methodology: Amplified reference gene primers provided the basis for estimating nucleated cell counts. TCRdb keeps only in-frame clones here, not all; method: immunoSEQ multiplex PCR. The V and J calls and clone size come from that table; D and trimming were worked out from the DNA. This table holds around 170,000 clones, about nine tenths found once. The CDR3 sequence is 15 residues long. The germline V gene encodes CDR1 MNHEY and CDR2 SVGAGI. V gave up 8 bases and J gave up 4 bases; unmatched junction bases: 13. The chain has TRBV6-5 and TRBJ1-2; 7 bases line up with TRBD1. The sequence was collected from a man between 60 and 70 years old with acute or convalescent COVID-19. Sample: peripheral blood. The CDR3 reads CASGKGALSLYGYTF. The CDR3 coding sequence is TGTGCCAGCGGGAAGGGGGCTCTCAGCCTCTATGGCTACACCTTC.